This entry lists 7 T cell receptor beta chains sequenced from one sample in a study of shared clonotypes between healthy human individuals. Here immunoSEQ multiplex PCR was the method, and the copy in TCRdb shows in-frame clones only, minus some. The table has approximately 2.3 million clones, over 85% seen once. Sequenced sample: naive CD4+ T cells from PBMCs. The subset: CD45RA+ positively selected. The source is a man aged 18 to 30 in good health. Some clones in this sample may be carry-over from other donors' samples.

This clone occurred a few times. Other nucleotide sequences from this sample produce the same CDR3. The chain uses TRBV2 and TRBJ1-3; no clear D. Germline CDR1 is SNHLY and CDR2 is FYNNEI. Trimming left V 6 bases short and J 2 bases short, with 5 bases between. The CDR3 sequence is 12 residues long. This CDR3 reads CASSPTGNTIYF. The CDR3, as DNA: TGTGCCAGCAGCCCTACTGGAAACACCATATATTTT.

This chain uses TRBV11-3 with TRBJ1-1; maybe TRBD1 (6 bases). Germline values: CDR1 SGHNT, CDR2 YENEEA. The ends were cut back, 5 bases at V and 1 base at J, with 8 bases in the middle. The CDR3 extends over 13 amino acids. CDR3: CASSEGGNTEAFF. The CDR3 nucleotides read TGTGCCAGCAGCGAGGGGGGGAACACTGAAGCTTTCTTT.

This sequence joins TRBV5-1 and TRBJ1-2; D perhaps matches TRBD1 (6 bases). Trimming took off 0 bases at V and 7 bases at J, with 13 bases between the two ends. The CDR3 is 14 residues long. The germline gives CDR1 SGHRS, CDR2 YFSETQ. The CDR3 here is CASSLEGGVSGYTF. The CDR3, as DNA: TGCGCCAGCAGCTTGGAGGGGGGTGTAAGTGGCTACACCTTC.

The chain couples TRBV9 to TRBJ2-3, with D perhaps TRBD1 or TRBD2 (5 bases each). The V end was cut by 0 bases, the J end by 7 bases, with 12 bases between. The germline V gene has CDR1 SGDLS and CDR2 YYNGEE. This CDR3 contains 14 residues. The CDR3 loop is CASSVDWGRNTQYF. CDR3 nucleotide sequence: TGTGCCAGCAGCGTAGATTGGGGGAGAAATACGCAGTATTTT.

This chain links TRBV4-2 with TRBJ1-3; TRBD1 matches at 7 bases. Germline V gene lookup returns CDR1 LGHNA and CDR2 YNFKEQ. This CDR3 comprises 15 residues. V was clipped by 2 bases and J by 5 bases; unmatched bases: 6. This CDR3 reads CASSQPEQGRNTIYF. The CDR3, as DNA: TGTGCCAGCAGCCAACCAGAACAGGGGCGAAACACCATATATTTT.

The chain joins TRBV27 to TRBJ2-7; D remains unclear. Trimming cost V 6 bases and J 6 bases, with 15 bases left between them. Germline loops: CDR1 MNHEY, CDR2 SMNVEV (reference sequence). The CDR3 has 13 residues. CDR3 bases: TGTGCCAGCAGCTCCTCCGGCCTGGGCGAGCAGTACTTC. Amino acid sequence: CASSSSGLGEQYF.

The chain employs TRBV6-5 and TRBJ1-1, with D unresolved. V lost 8 bases and J lost 3, with 10 bases in between. From germline, CDR1 is MNHEY and CDR2 SVGAGI. The CDR3 has 12 residues. The CDR3: CASGSTDTEAFF. The CDR3 region has the DNA TGTGCCAGCGGGTCCACGGACACTGAAGCTTTCTTT.